The clone carrying this T cell receptor beta chain was counted a few times. What it recognizes is unknown. These data originate in a study of T-cell memory formation after mild COVID-19. Turning to the study itself: Among the donors, TCR clusters were largely specific to each donor.

A single record per CDR3 protein comes from TCRdb applying MiXCR to the 5' RACE reads. The sample has under 650,000 distinct CDR3 sequences; approximately 19% are singletons. There are 16 residues in the CDR3. CDR1 MNHEY and CDR2 SMNVEV come from the germline V gene (reference sequence). V shed 4 bases, J shed 4 bases, and the junction held 6 bases outside the gene matches. Regarding the study as a whole: Clones from the second wave (peaking day 37) had unconfirmed SARS-CoV-2 specificity. Clones shrinking between day 15 and 85 showed a balanced CD4/CD8 split, and those that grew later tilted toward CD4+.

The receptor's source is an adult woman who had mild COVID-19 (a few samples of this study predate the infection). Cell type and time point are not known. The J gene is TRBJ2-2, the V gene TRBV27; TRBD1 matches at 10 bases. Source material: PBMCs or a T cell subset sorted from them (not recorded which). The CDR3 nucleotides read TGTGCCAGCAGTTCGACCGGGACAGGGGTCACCGGGGAGCTGTTTTTT. Translated, it gives CASSSTGTGVTGELFF.